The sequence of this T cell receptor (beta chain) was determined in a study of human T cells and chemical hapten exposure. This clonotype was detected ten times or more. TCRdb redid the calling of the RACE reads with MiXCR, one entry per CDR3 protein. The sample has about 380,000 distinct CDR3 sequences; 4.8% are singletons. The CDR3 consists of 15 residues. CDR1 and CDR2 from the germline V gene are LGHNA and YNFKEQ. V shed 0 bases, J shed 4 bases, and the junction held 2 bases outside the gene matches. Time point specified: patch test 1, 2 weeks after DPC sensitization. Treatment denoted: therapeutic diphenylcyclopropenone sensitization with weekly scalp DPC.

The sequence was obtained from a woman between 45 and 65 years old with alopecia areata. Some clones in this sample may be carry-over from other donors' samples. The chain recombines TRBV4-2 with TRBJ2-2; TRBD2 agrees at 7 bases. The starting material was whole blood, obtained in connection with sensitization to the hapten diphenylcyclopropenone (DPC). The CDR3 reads CASSQESGATGELFF. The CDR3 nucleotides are TGTGCCAGCAGCCAAGAGAGCGGGGCCACCGGGGAGCTGTTTTTT.